Listed below are T cell receptor beta chains from one sample, sequenced in a study of T-cell memory formation after mild COVID-19. TCRdb called the 5' RACE reads again in MiXCR, with one record for every CDR3 protein. In the table there are hundreds of thousands of distinct CDR3 sequences, approximately 15% of which are singletons. Sequencing was carried out using PBMCs or a T cell subset sorted from them (not recorded which). These receptors all come from a man aged 18 to 35 who had mild COVID-19 (a few samples of this study predate the infection). Cell type and time point are not known. Each CDR3 is given with its conserved first and last residue. The order of the fields is clone size, J gene, CDR3 length, V gene, CDR3 protein. Size is stated for part of the rows, as once, few or many counts, or as a class when the clone is expanded.

many	TRBJ2-1	16	TRBV7-2	CASREPGTSSYNEQFF
.	TRBJ1-1	14	TRBV9	CASSVVAGNTEAFF
few	TRBJ2-1	14	TRBV12-3/TRBV12-4	CASSGRLGPNEQFF
many	TRBJ1-2	14	TRBV7-6	CASSLLAGQGVYTF
.	TRBJ1-2	18	TRBV7-9	CASSSTSLDDRVEYGYTF
.	TRBJ1-2	14	TRBV24-1	CATSDLESNYGYTF
many	TRBJ1-5	13	TRBV5-1	CASSIQGGQPQHF
.	TRBJ2-7	15	TRBV10-1	CASSDPGTGIYEQYF
.	TRBJ1-2	14	TRBV5-1	CASSLQDSTYGYTF
.	TRBJ2-3	15	TRBV7-3	CASSLTGTDTDTQYF
.	TRBJ2-3	15	TRBV27	CASRRLAGVTDTQYF
.	TRBJ1-4	14	TRBV10-3	CAISGTADNEKLFF
.	TRBJ2-3	15	TRBV18	CASSPSGGSTDTQYF
few	TRBJ1-5	12	TRBV29-1	CSAGMSNQPQHF
few	TRBJ2-2	14	TRBV11-2	CASSQQVETGELFF
few	TRBJ1-1	13	TRBV2	CASGRRISREAFF
.	TRBJ2-1	16	TRBV7-3	CASSSGTAGPYNEQFF
few	TRBJ2-2	13	TRBV20-1	CSASGGSTGELFF
few	TRBJ2-2	14	TRBV20-1	CSAFGTDNTGELFF
.	TRBJ1-5	14	TRBV28	CASSPSGARQPQHF
.	TRBJ2-3	16	TRBV4-1	CASSRRGLAGQDTQYF
.	TRBJ2-4	14	TRBV5-1	CASSLPEAKNIQYF
many	TRBJ2-2	17	TRBV7-3	CASSSHSISGDTGELFF
.	TRBJ2-3	14	TRBV5-1	CASSSQESTDTQYF
many	TRBJ2-2	15	TRBV4-1	CASSQGHPNTGELFF